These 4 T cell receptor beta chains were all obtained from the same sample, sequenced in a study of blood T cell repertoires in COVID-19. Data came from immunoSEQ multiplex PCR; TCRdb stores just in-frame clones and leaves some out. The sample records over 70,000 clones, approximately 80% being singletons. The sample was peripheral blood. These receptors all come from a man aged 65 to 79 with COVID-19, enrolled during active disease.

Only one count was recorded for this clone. CDR3 sequence reads: CASSPAGQPQHF. The CDR3 nucleotides read TGTGCCAGCAGCCCAGCCGGTCAGCCCCAGCATTTT. The V call is TRBV7-8, the J call TRBJ1-5; D gene uncertain. The V end was cut by 5 bases, the J end by 6 bases, with 8 bases between. Per germline, CDR1 SGHVS and CDR2 FQNEAQ. There are 12 residues in the CDR3.

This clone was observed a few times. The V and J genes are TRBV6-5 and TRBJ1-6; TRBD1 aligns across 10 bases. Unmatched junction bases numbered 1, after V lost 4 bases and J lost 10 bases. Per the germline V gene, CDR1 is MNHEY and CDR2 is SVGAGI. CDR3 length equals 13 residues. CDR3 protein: CASSWDRGSPLHF. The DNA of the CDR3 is TGTGCCAGCAGTTGGGACAGGGGATCACCCCTCCACTTT.

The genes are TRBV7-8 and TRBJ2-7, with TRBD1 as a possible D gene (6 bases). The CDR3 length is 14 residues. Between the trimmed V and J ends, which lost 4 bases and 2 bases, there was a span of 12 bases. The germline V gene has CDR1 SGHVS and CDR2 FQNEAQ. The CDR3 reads CASSWASGAYEQYF. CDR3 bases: TGTGCCAGCAGCTGGGCGTCAGGGGCCTACGAGCAGTACTTC.

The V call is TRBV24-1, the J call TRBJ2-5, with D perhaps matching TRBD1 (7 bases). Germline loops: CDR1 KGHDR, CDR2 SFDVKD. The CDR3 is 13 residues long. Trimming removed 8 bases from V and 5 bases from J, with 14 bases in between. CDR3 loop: CATKAGGRETQYF. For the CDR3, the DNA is TGTGCCACCAAGGCAGGGGGGAGGGAGACCCAGTACTTC.